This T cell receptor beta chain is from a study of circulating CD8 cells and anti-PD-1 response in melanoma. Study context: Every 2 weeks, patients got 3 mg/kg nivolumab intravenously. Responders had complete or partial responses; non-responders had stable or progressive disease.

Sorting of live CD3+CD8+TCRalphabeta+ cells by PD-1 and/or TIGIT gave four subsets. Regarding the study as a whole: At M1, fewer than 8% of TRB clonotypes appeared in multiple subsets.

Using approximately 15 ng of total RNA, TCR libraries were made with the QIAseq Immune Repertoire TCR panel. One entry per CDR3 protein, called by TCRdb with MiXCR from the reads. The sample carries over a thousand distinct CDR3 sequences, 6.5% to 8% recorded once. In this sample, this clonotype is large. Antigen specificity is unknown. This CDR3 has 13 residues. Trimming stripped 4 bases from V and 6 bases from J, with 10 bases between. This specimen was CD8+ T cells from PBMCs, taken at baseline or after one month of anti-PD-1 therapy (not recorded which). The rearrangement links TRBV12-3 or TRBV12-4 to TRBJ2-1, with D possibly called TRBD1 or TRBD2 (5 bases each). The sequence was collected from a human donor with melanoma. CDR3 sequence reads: CASSSGTLNEQFF. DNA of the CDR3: TGTGCCAGCAGTTCGGGGACGCTCAATGAGCAGTTCTTC.